This T cell receptor beta chain was retrieved from a study of blood T cells in healthy people across ages. A second PCR, run for about 7 to 12 cycles, used a sample-barcoded 5' primer plus a J-beta primer mix. Carrying 12 random nucleotides, a template-switch adaptor labeled each individual cDNA molecule. In TCRdb, the 5' RACE reads were re-called with MiXCR into one record per CDR3 protein. The table records roughly 1,300,000 distinct CDR3 sequences, 45% to 70% of them present only once. The V and J ends lost 3 bases and 2 bases respectively, with 15 bases between them. Per germline, CDR1 DFQATT and CDR2 SNEGSKA (reference sequence). The CDR3 loop spans 15 amino acids.

The J gene is TRBJ2-3, the V gene TRBV20-1, with D perhaps matching TRBD1 or TRBD2 (5 bases each). The sequence was obtained from a man aged 18 to 35 in good health. The sample consisted of blood. The CDR3 region has the DNA TGCAGTGCTAGCGGTAGGGACCTATTCACAGATACGCAGTATTTT. Translation gives CSASGRDLFTDTQYF.